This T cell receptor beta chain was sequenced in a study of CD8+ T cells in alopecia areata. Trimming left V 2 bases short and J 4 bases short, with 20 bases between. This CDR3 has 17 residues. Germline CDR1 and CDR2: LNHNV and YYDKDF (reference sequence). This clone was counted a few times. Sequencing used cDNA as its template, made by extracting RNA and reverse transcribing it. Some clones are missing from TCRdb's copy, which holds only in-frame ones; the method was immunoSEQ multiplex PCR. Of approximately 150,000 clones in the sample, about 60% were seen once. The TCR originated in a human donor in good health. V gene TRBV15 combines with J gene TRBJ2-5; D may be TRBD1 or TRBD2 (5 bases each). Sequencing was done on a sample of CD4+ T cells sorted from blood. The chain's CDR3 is CATSRTSRDGRRETQYF. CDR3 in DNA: TGTGCCACCAGCAGAACAAGTCGGGACGGGCGGCGAGAGACCCAGTACTTC. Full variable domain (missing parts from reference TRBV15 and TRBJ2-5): DAMVIQNPRYQVTQFGKPVTLSCSQTLNHNVMYWYQQKSSQAPKLLFHYYDKDFNNEADTPDNFQSRRPNTSFCFLDIRSPGLGDTAMYLCATSRTSRDGRRETQYFGPGTRLLVL.